This T cell receptor (beta chain) was identified in a study of shared clonotypes between healthy human individuals. Study-wide results and limits: Although depth was large, rarefaction showed that sequencing of the sorted subsets was incomplete. For naive CD4 cells, roughly 4.8% of clonotypes were shared across a handful of donors.

Comment on this clone: The antigen remains undetermined.

Naive CD8 cells lacked CD45RO, underwent positive selection for CCR7 and left out terminally differentiated effector memory CD45RA+ cells. Samples underwent the assay at deep level. Original data processing: Filtering differed because ImmunoSEQ produced junction-only sequences that carried no quality scores. Profiling relied on immunoSEQ multiplex PCR, and the TCRdb table lists in-frame clones only, not all of them. V and J calls plus clone size are reproduced from that table; the DNA served to infer D and trimming. Here the sample spans around 2,000,000 clones, approximately 94% being singletons. This clonotype originated in a man aged 18 to 35 in good health. Some clones in this sample may be carry-over from other donors' samples. Sample: naive CD8+ T cells from PBMCs.

In DNA, the CDR3 is TGCAGCGCTGGGACGGGCCTCAATCAGCCCCAGCATTTT. Translation gives CSAGTGLNQPQHF. The chain couples TRBV29-1 to TRBJ1-5; possible D gene TRBD1, 5 bases. CDR1 is SQVTM, CDR2 ANQGSEA, per germline. CDR3 size: 13 residues. V was pared by 7 bases and J by 3 bases, with 13 bases between.